A single T cell receptor beta chain is shown here with its context. UMIs accompanied the 5'RACE template switching by which TCR beta cDNA was made. TCRdb reprocessed the 5' RACE reads, with one entry per CDR3 protein and no DNA. This sample contains over 250,000 distinct CDR3 sequences. The data were taken from a study of T cells expressing NK-cell markers. This CDR3 is built from 14 residues. Germline loops: CDR1 GTSNPN, CDR2 SVGIG (reference sequence). The chain joins TRBV30 to TRBJ1-5. Sequences were obtained from blood T cells: a sorted CD56 or NKG2C T cell subset, CD4+ or CD8+ T cells, or bulk PBMC T cells (not recorded which). The source of this sequence is a woman aged 18-69 years in good health. CDR3 loop: CAWSVGQLNQPQHF.